This TCR beta chain was found in a study of blood T cell repertoires in COVID-19. Study information: Acute and convalescent COVID-19 samples came from the United States, Italy and Spain. Sample material is recorded as cDNA or gDNA derived from T cells, B-cell-depleted T cells, or PBMCs.

Source study methods: Estimation of nucleated cell counts was performed using reference gene primer amplification. The protocol was immunoSEQ multiplex PCR, while the TCRdb copy is restricted to in-frame clones and leaves out a portion. Clone size and V and J calls were adopted from that table, with D and trimming inferred from the DNA. The table has 200,000 to 250,000 clones, 82% seen once. This CDR3 has 14 residues. V was shortened by 1 base and J by 2 bases, with 8 bases between the two germline ends. CDR1 and CDR2 (germline): PRHDT, FYEKMQ (reference sequence). The sequenced material came from peripheral blood. This sequence was found in an elderly woman with acute or convalescent COVID-19. This sequence joins TRBV13 and TRBJ1-2; TRBD1 is a possible D gene (5 bases). Here the CDR3 reads CASSLVGGNYGYTF. CDR3 in DNA: TGTGCCAGCAGCTTAGTGGGGGGGAACTATGGCTACACCTTC. The whole variable domain, remainder taken from reference TRBV13 and TRBJ1-2, is AAGVIQSPRHLIKEKRETATLKCYPIPRHDTVYWYQQGPGQDPQFLISFYEKMQSDKGSIPDRFSAQQFSDYHSELNMSSLELGDSALYFCASSLVGGNYGYTFGSGTRLTVV.